The 15 T cell receptor beta chains listed next were all sequenced from one sample in a study of blood T cell repertoires in COVID-19. TCRdb's table, derived via immunoSEQ multiplex PCR, lists solely in-frame clones and lacks some. The sample has about 210,000 clones; about nine tenths are singletons. Sequenced material: PBMCs or T cells enriched from blood (not recorded which). The receptors shown here come from a man aged 30 to 45 in a cohort exposed to, infected with or recovered from COVID-19 (not recorded which).

This clone is a singleton in its sample. The rearrangement uses TRBV4-3 and TRBJ2-4; the D gene is possibly TRBD2 (5 bases). This CDR3 is built from 16 residues. CDR1 and CDR2 from the germline V gene are LGHNA and YSLEER. Trimming took 1 base from V and 7 from J, leaving 17 bases between them. The CDR3 nucleotides read TGCGCCAGCAGCCAAGGTATAGCGTTCAAAAGGAACATTCAGTACTTC. Translated: CASSQGIAFKRNIQYF.

The rearrangement uses TRBV11-2 and TRBJ2-5, with D unresolved. The germline CDR1 and CDR2 sequences are SGHAT and FQNNGV. This CDR3 has 13 amino acids. Trimming removed 4 bases from V and 1 base from J, with 7 bases in between. The DNA for the CDR3 is TGTGCCAGCAGCTCCAATCCCCAAGAGACCCAGTACTTC. This encodes CASSSNPQETQYF.

The chain employs TRBV27 and TRBJ1-4; a possible D gene is TRBD1 (6 bases). This CDR3 has 15 amino acids. Trimming pared 2 bases from V and 5 bases from J, leaving 12 bases between. The germline V gene has CDR1 MNHEY and CDR2 SMNVEV (reference sequence). The CDR3 spells CASSLAGAQNEKLFF. The CDR3 nucleotides are TGTGCCAGCAGTTTAGCGGGGGCCCAGAATGAAAAACTGTTTTTT.

The chain joins TRBV6-2 or TRBV6-3 to TRBJ2-7, with D possibly matching TRBD1 (5 bases). Germline lookup yields CDR1 MNHEY and CDR2 SVGEGT. The V gene lost 7 bases and the J gene lost 3 bases, with 16 bases spanning the gap. The CDR3 length is 14 residues. The CDR3 DNA reads TGTGCCAGCACCCCTACCCCGACAGTCTACGAGCAGTACTTC. As protein: CASTPTPTVYEQYF.

The V gene is TRBV19, the J gene TRBJ2-1; D is perhaps TRBD2 (5 bases). CDR1 and CDR2 (germline): LNHDA, SQIVND (reference sequence). V was shortened by 6 bases and J by 8 bases, with 14 bases between the two germline ends. The CDR3 runs to 13 residues. CDR3 nucleotides: TGTGCCAGTAGGTCTCGGGATTGGCATGAGCAGTTCTTC. It is translated as CASRSRDWHEQFF.

The V and J genes are TRBV28 and TRBJ1-1, with D maybe TRBD1 (6 bases). CDR1 is MDHEN and CDR2 is SYDVKM in the germline V gene. Between the trimmed V and J ends, which lost 5 bases and 3 bases, there was a span of 10 bases. The CDR3 is 13 residues long. The CDR3 region is CASSGQYDTEAFF. As DNA, the CDR3 is TGTGCCAGCAGTGGACAGTACGACACTGAAGCTTTCTTT.

The genes are TRBV28 and TRBJ2-7; tentative D call: TRBD2 (5 bases). Germline CDR1 and CDR2: MDHEN and SYDVKM. Trimming pared 4 bases from V and 3 bases from J, leaving 13 bases between. The CDR3 extends over 14 amino acids. The CDR3 DNA is TGTGCCAGCAGTTCATTCGGGGTTAACTACGAGCAGTACTTC. Protein product: CASSSFGVNYEQYF.

The chain uses TRBV21-1 and TRBJ2-7; the table's D gene call, TRBD2, was not cross checked with the DNA. TRBV21-1 is a pseudogene locus. There are 17 residues in the CDR3. The CDR3 protein is CASSSRTPGTSAYEQYF. CDR3 DNA sequence: TGTGCCAGCAGCTCACGAACCCCCGGGACTAGCGCATACGAGCAGTACTTC.

The table lists this clone with a count of one. This CDR3 is also generated by other DNA sequences in the sample. The V and J genes are TRBV28 and TRBJ1-3, with D hard to call. Germline CDR1 MDHEN, CDR2 SYDVKM. V was pared by 2 bases and J by 0 bases, with 8 bases between. This CDR3 is built from 15 residues. In DNA, the CDR3 is TGTGCCAGCAGTTTAGGCGGGAGCTCTGGAAACACCATATATTTT. As protein: CASSLGGSSGNTIYF.

This chain uses TRBV27 with TRBJ2-7, with 7 bases aligning to TRBD1. CDR3 size: 12 residues. J lost 1 base, V lost 8 bases, and 2 bases had no gene match. CDR1 MNHEY and CDR2 SMNVEV come from the germline V gene (reference sequence). CDR3 loop: CASWTGSYEQYF. Written as DNA, the CDR3 is TGTGCCAGCTGGACAGGATCCTACGAGCAGTACTTC.

This chain uses TRBV7-9 with TRBJ2-2; 14 bases match TRBD2. V lost 5 bases and J lost 4; bases outside the gene matches: 12. This CDR3 is 19 amino acids long. Germline CDR1 is SEHNR and CDR2 is FQNEAQ (reference sequence). DNA for the CDR3: TGTGCCAGCAGCGACACGAGACTAGCGGGAGGGCCGGGCACCGGGGAGCTGTTTTTT. This encodes CASSDTRLAGGPGTGELFF. Full variable domain (rest looked up from reference TRBV7-9 and TRBJ2-2): DTGVSQNPRHKITKRGQNVTFRCDPISEHNRLYWYRQTLGQGPEFLTYFQNEAQLEKSRLLSDRFSAERPKGSFSTLEIQRTEQGDSAMYLCASSDTRLAGGPGTGELFFGEGSRLTVL.

The gene calls are TRBV27 and TRBJ2-1; 8 positions match TRBD2. The CDR3 is 15 residues long. V lost 0 bases, J lost 2 bases, and 0 bases stayed unmatched. Germline V gene data show CDR1 as MNHEY and CDR2 as SMNVEV (reference sequence). CDR3 DNA: TGTGCCAGCAGTTTATCGGGACTAGCCTACAATGAGCAGTTCTTC. Translating it yields CASSLSGLAYNEQFF.

The genes are TRBV6-5 and TRBJ1-5; D gene unclear. V was pared by 7 bases and J by 0 bases, with 13 bases between. This CDR3 comprises 15 residues. CDR1 and CDR2 (germline): MNHEY, SVGAGI. The CDR3 nucleotides read TGTGCCAGCATCACCAGGACTTATAGCAATCAGCCCCAGCATTTT. Protein: CASITRTYSNQPQHF.

The V call is TRBV6-2 or TRBV6-3, the J call TRBJ1-2, with 10 bases matching TRBD1. This CDR3 is built from 15 residues. Germline assignment: CDR1 MNHEY and CDR2 SVGEGT. The V and J ends lost 4 bases and 4 bases, in that order; junction bases with no gene match: 6. The CDR3 here is CASSLTGGASYGYTF. The CDR3 bases are TGTGCCAGCAGTTTGACAGGGGGCGCAAGCTATGGCTACACCTTC.

The CDR3 DNA reads as TGTGCCAGCAGTTTAGGGTCCGGGGGATTCAATGAGCAGTTCTTC. It specifies CASSLGSGGFNEQFF. The V call is TRBV27, the J call TRBJ2-1; possibly TRBD2 for D (6 bases). V was shortened by 2 bases and J by 6 bases, with 14 bases between the two germline ends. The CDR3 has 15 residues. Germline loops: CDR1 MNHEY, CDR2 SMNVEV (reference sequence).